The 13 T cell receptor beta chains reported below all come from one sample, sequenced in a study of blood T cells in healthy people across ages. A second about 6 to 12 cycle PCR used barcoded and J-beta primers. TCRdb re-analysed the 5' RACE reads in MiXCR, keeping a single row per CDR3 protein. The sample shows about 1.6 million distinct CDR3 sequences, about 35% of them seen only once. The sequencing sample was made of blood. These receptors were obtained from a woman aged 25 to 45 in good health.

At least ten counts were recorded for this clonotype. The chain recombines TRBV7-6 with TRBJ2-6, with D unresolved. Germline CDR1 reads SGHVS; CDR2 reads FNYEAQ. Trimming shortened V by 0 bases and J by 0 bases, and 21 bases separated the two germline ends. CDR3 length: 21 residues. The CDR3 reads CASSLASSARHHSSGANVLTF. As DNA, the CDR3 is TGTGCCAGCAGCTTAGCGTCTTCAGCCCGGCACCATAGCTCTGGGGCCAACGTCCTGACTTTC.

This clonotype was recorded at least ten times. The chain has TRBV3-1 and TRBJ2-3; 11 bases are a match to TRBD2. The ends lost 6 bases at V and 5 bases at J; junction bases unmatched: 7. The CDR3 is 15 residues long. From germline, CDR1 is LGHDT and CDR2 YNNKEL (reference sequence). The CDR3 DNA sequence: TGTGCCAGCAGTCCGACTAGCGGGACGGGAGATACGCAGTATTTT. It translates to CASSPTSGTGDTQYF.

J is TRBJ2-1 and V is TRBV18; 8 bases are a match to TRBD2. CDR1 is KGHSH, CDR2 LQKENI, per germline. The CDR3 extends over 14 amino acids. Trimming at V came to 3 bases and at J to 6 bases, leaving 4 bases not matched to a gene. The CDR3 here is CASSPGRGSNEQFF. The CDR3 coding sequence is TGTGCCAGCTCACCCGGGAGGGGTTCCAATGAGCAGTTCTTC.

The chain combines TRBV3-1 with TRBJ2-1; D is uncertain. V lost 0 bases, J lost 5 bases, and 8 bases lay in between. The CDR3 runs 14 residues. Germline V gene data show CDR1 as LGHDT and CDR2 as YNNKEL (reference sequence). The CDR3 DNA is TGTGCCAGCAGCCAAGAACGGCTGGACAATGAGCAGTTCTTC. Its translation is CASSQERLDNEQFF.

This clonotype was detected a few times. This chain connects TRBV5-1 to TRBJ2-7; D call uncertain. The CDR3 totals 15 residues. The germline V gene encodes CDR1 SGHRS and CDR2 YFSETQ. Trimming removed 0 bases at V and 3 bases at J, with 13 bases between. DNA for the CDR3: TGCGCCAGCAGCTTGGGCGACCCCCTCGACTACGAGCAGTACGTC. As protein: CASSLGDPLDYEQYV.

As regards this clonotype: One end of the junction is discordant with germline, which a read error may explain. CDR3 region: CAGRYREGEKLFF. The DNA of the CDR3 is TGTGCCGGCAGGTACCGAGAGGGGGAAAAACTGTTTTTT. This chain joins TRBV2 and TRBJ1-4; TRBD1 is a possible D gene (5 bases). CDR1 and CDR2 (germline): SNHLY, FYNNEI. The CDR3 sequence is 13 residues long.

This clonotype was detected a few times. V and J are TRBV5-1 and TRBJ2-1, with TRBD1 identical over 7 bases. The germline V gene has CDR1 SGHRS and CDR2 YFSETQ. This CDR3 has 15 amino acids. V trimming: 7 bases; J trimming: 5 bases; junction bases outside the gene matches: 12. The CDR3: CASGQDPLKHNEQFF. The CDR3 coding sequence is TGCGCCAGCGGACAGGACCCCTTGAAACACAATGAGCAGTTCTTC.

V and J are TRBV9 and TRBJ1-2; D may be TRBD1 (5 bases). V shed 0 bases and J shed 6 bases, with 12 bases lying between them. Germline CDR1 SGDLS, CDR2 YYNGEE. CDR3 length: 14 residues. The CDR3 is CASSVGSGSDGYTF. In DNA form, the CDR3 reads TGTGCCAGCAGCGTAGGGTCAGGGTCCGATGGCTACACCTTC.

A few counts support this clonotype. The rearrangement joins TRBV20-1 to TRBJ2-5, with 11 bases matching TRBD2. The trim removed 1 base at V and 4 bases at J, leaving 2 bases unmatched. The CDR3 spans 14 residues. From germline, CDR1 is DFQATT and CDR2 SNEGSKA (reference sequence). DNA for the CDR3: TGCAGTGCTAGAGTCACTAGCGGGGGAGAGACCCAGTACTTC. Translating gives CSARVTSGGETQYF.

CDR3 sequence reads: CSTKGLAGRYEQYF. The CDR3 DNA is TGCAGTACTAAAGGACTAGCGGGAAGGTACGAGCAGTACTTC. The chain joins TRBV20-1 to TRBJ2-5, with 12 bases fitting TRBD2. The J call may be incorrect, as the DNA end agrees better with TRBJ2-7. In germline, CDR1 is DFQATT, CDR2 SNEGSKA (reference sequence). The CDR3 length is 14 residues.

The chain carries TRBV9 and TRBJ1-1; unclear D gene. From germline, CDR1 is SGDLS and CDR2 YYNGEE. The CDR3 has 14 residues. V lost 7 bases and J 9 bases, leaving 22 bases between the germline ends. Written as DNA, the CDR3 is TGTGCCAGCTCAGGCGGGAGGCCCGAGGGTCAAGCTTTCTTT. It yields the protein CASSGGRPEGQAFF.

The chain is built from TRBV15 and TRBJ2-5, with D tentatively TRBD1 or TRBD2 (6 bases each). Per germline, CDR1 LNHNV and CDR2 YYDKDF (reference sequence). Trimming took off 3 bases at V and 5 bases at J, with 19 bases between the two ends. The CDR3 is made up of 16 amino acids. CDR3 residues: CATSRGEGGRGETQYF. CDR3 bases: TGTGCCACCAGCAGGGGAGAGGGGGGTCGTGGGGAGACCCAGTACTTC. Full variable domain (missing parts from reference TRBV15 and TRBJ2-5): DAMVIQNPRYQVTQFGKPVTLSCSQTLNHNVMYWYQQKSSQAPKLLFHYYDKDFNNEADTPDNFQSRRPNTSFCFLDIRSPGLGDTAMYLCATSRGEGGRGETQYFGPGTRLLVL.

This clonotype was observed a few times. The V gene is TRBV11-2, the J gene TRBJ2-3; 9 nucleotides align to TRBD2. The trim removed 5 bases at V and 4 bases at J, leaving 22 bases unmatched. Germline CDR1 is SGHAT and CDR2 is FQNNGV. The CDR3 is 20 amino acids. CDR3 DNA sequence: TGTGCCAGCAGCCCCACGGTCCGGCTAGCGGGAATCAACGGGGCAGATACGCAGTATTTT. Translated, it gives CASSPTVRLAGINGADTQYF. The entire variable domain, with the rest obtained from reference TRBV11-2 and TRBJ2-3, is as follows: EAGVAQSPRYKIIEKRQSVAFWCNPISGHATLYWYQQILGQGPKLLIQFQNNGVVDDSQLPKDRFSAERLKGVDSTLKIQPAKLEDSAVYLCASSPTVRLAGINGADTQYFGPGTRLTVL.